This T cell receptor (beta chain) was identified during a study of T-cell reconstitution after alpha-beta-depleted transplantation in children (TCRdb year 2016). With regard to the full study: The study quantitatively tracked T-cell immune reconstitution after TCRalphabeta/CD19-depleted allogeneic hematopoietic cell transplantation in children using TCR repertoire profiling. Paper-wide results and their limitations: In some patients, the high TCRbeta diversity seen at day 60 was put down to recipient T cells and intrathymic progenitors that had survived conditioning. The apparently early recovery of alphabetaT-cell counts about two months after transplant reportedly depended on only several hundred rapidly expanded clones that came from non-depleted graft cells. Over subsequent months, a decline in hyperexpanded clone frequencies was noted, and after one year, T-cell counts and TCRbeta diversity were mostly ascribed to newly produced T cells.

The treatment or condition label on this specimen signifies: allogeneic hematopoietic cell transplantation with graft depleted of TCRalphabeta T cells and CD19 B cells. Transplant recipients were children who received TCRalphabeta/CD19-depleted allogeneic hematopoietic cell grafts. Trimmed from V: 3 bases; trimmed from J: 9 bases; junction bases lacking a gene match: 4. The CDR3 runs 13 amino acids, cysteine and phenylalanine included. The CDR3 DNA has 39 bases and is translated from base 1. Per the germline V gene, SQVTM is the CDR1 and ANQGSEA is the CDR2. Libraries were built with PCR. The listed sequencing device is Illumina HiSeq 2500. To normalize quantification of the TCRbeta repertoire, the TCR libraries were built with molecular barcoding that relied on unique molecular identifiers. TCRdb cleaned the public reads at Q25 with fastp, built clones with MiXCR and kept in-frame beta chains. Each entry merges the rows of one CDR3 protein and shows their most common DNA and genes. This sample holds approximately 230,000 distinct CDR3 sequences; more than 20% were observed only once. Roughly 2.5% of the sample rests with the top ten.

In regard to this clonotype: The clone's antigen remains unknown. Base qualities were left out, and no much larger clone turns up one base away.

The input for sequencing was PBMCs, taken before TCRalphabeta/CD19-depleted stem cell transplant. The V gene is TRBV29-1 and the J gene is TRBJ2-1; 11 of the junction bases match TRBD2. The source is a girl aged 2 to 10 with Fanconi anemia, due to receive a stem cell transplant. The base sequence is TGCAGCGTTGAGCCGGGACTAGCGGCTGAGCAGTTCTTC. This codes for CSVEPGLAAEQFF.